This TCR beta chain was documented in a study of T cell responses to AZD1222 COVID-19 vaccine (dated by TCRdb to the early 2020s). Notes on the research overall: AZD1222 recipients whose second dose came at about 4 weeks and those whose second dose came at about 12 weeks were combined into one group, since spike-specific TCR depth and breadth did not differ between the two schedules. TCR sequencing covered roughly 230 trial participants: 207 given two doses of AZD1222 and 26 given two doses of MenACWY control vaccine. Trial participants were enrolled into age subgroups of 18-55, 56-69 and 70-plus years, which contained approximately 150, 28 and 58 TCR-sequenced participants, respectively. General conclusions and limits of the study: Participants were mostly white British, with more females than males. The authors suggested clonal diversity may have been underestimated. Nearly half of unique spike-specific TCRs reportedly recognized epitopes outside regions mutated in the B.1.351 and B.1.1.7 variants. No day 14 peak-response samples were available, so repertoires were characterized only after the peak T cell response. After two AZD1222 doses, both the breadth and the depth of spike-specific TCRs were significantly higher than at day 0 and than in MenACWY recipients. Conclusions about previously exposed vaccinees are limited because only six or seven AZD1222 recipients were SARS-CoV-2 seropositive at baseline. CD4 TCRs associated with the vaccine covered the entire spike protein, and the dominant responses were in regions 160-218 and 743-854. The 56-69-year group was small, and its depth increase did not reach significance, likely because of low power.

Based on the germline V gene (reference sequence), the CDR1 and CDR2 sequences are SGHAT and FQDESV. Trimming removed 0 bases from V and 1 base from J, leaving 9 bases between the germline ends. Its CDR3 holds 15 amino acids, cysteine through phenylalanine. The sequence is cut down to CDR3 DNA, 45 bases in frame from base 1. The sample's time point label, decoded: baseline before first vaccination. Vaccinee samples came from UK trials COV001 and COV002, including a single-blind randomized controlled phase 2/3 trial of AZD1222 (ChAdOx1 nCoV-19) in healthy adults. Trial participant PBMC samples were collected at day 0 and day 28 after the second dose for TCRbeta chain sequencing. The CDR3 regions of human TCRbeta chains were subjected to immunosequencing. For the original study's pipeline: Repertoire TCRs were checked for matches against a reference library of SARS-CoV-2-specific TCRs that had been generated using the MIRA antigen-specificity platform. Breadth was defined as the fraction of unique TCRs that were SARS-CoV-2-associated, and depth was defined as the fraction of total T cells that were SARS-CoV-2-associated. Using the MIRA data, each spike-specific TCR was assigned both to the spike region to which the TCR was reactive and to a CD4 or CD8 class. Log10-transformed breadth and depth values were compared by one-way ANOVA with Sidak's multiple comparisons tests. The table comes from immuneACCESS by way of TCRdb, which keeps in-frame sequences with V and J called. Part of the clones is missing from these tables; in studies checked, under half for an unresolved V gene and the rest for unknown reasons. The V and J calls and clone size come from that table; D and trimming were worked out from the DNA. Here the sample has 98,000 or so clones; 89% occur a single time. Under 20% of the sample is taken by the ten largest.

About this clone: Its target antigen remains unknown. No base quality values were provided; no much bigger clone lies one nucleotide off.

This clonotype originated in an adult in good health. The sequenced sample was peripheral blood, obtained on day 0 of AZD1222 vaccination. The chain is assembled from TRBV11-1 and TRBJ1-1; a tentative D match to TRBD1 spans 6 bases. The DNA is as follows: TGTGCCAGCAGCTTAGCGGGACAAGAGAACACTGAAGCTTTCTTT. Its product reads: CASSLAGQENTEAFF.